This T cell receptor (beta chain) was sequenced for a study of T cells in Graves' hyperthyroidism and ophthalmopathy. The CDR3 is made up of 14 amino acids. The ends were cut back, 3 bases at V and 3 bases at J, with 14 bases in the middle. Germline assignment: CDR1 DFQATT and CDR2 SNEGSKA (reference sequence). Researchers amplified the TCR beta CDR3 regions from RNA transcripts. HTBI primers drove first-round RT-PCR of the TCR CDR3. TCRdb itself ran the multiplex PCR reads through MiXCR, one entry per CDR3 protein. The sample consists of fewer than 550,000 distinct CDR3 sequences, about 15% of them appearing once. Graves' hyperthyroidism was deemed stable absent ophthalmopathy progression within 18 months. Not enrolled were patients with uncontrolled infection, other autoimmune disease, pregnancy or lactation.

This TCR came from a woman aged 18-29 years with Graves' hyperthyroidism. V gene TRBV20-1 combines with J gene TRBJ1-1; D gene ambiguous. The sample consisted of blood. The CDR3 is CSASMVEEDTEAFF. CDR3 sequence (DNA): TGCAGTGCTAGTATGGTGGAAGAGGACACTGAAGCTTTCTTT.